The 14 T cell receptor beta chains below come from one sample, sequenced in a study of ipilimumab plus nivolumab after autologous stem cell transplantation. Profiled with immunoSEQ multiplex PCR; TCRdb holds only in-frame clones, not every one. Of 84,000 or so clones in the sample, around 80% were seen once. Specimen: PBMCs, collected in a trial of ipilimumab plus nivolumab as post-transplant consolidation. The receptors were gathered from a male donor with diffuse large B-cell lymphoma.

The CDR3 DNA is TGTGCCAGCAGCCCGACAGGGGCTAGTGCGAACACCGGGGAGCTGTTTTTT. Translation: CASSPTGASANTGELFF. The rearrangement links TRBV7-2 to TRBJ2-2; TRBD1 matches 8 bases. V lost 5 bases and J lost 0; bases outside the gene matches: 8. The CDR3 is 17 residues long. Germline assignment: CDR1 SGHTA and CDR2 FQGNSA. Filled out from reference TRBV7-2 and TRBJ2-2, the complete variable domain reads GAGVSQSPSNKVTEKGKDVELRCDPISGHTALYWYRQSLGQGLEFLIYFQGNSAPDKSGLPSDRFSAERTGGSVSTLTIQRTQQEDSAVYLCASSPTGASANTGELFFGEGSRLTVL.

This sequence joins TRBV11-2 and TRBJ2-2; the match to TRBD2 covers 11 bases. The CDR3 loop spans 17 amino acids. The trim removed 0 bases at V and 2 bases at J, leaving 2 bases unmatched. The germline V gene encodes CDR1 SGHAT and CDR2 FQNNGV. Here the CDR3 reads CASSLDSGGVNTGELFF. CDR3 nucleotide sequence: TGTGCCAGCAGCTTAGATAGCGGGGGGGTTAACACCGGGGAGCTGTTTTTT.

The V gene is TRBV7-3, the J gene TRBJ2-3; no clear D gene. Trimming removed 5 bases from V and 5 bases from J, with 8 bases in between. The CDR3 totals 12 residues. Germline CDR1 reads SGHTA; CDR2 reads FQGTGA. The CDR3 sequence is CASSPNIDTQYF. CDR3 nucleotides: TGTGCCAGCAGCCCAAACATAGATACGCAGTATTTT.

V is TRBV7-8 and J is TRBJ1-2, with TRBD1 identical over 8 bases. Germline V gene lookup returns CDR1 SGHVS and CDR2 FQNEAQ. After removal of 3 bases from V and 7 bases from J, the junction contained 7 bases not matched to a gene. CDR3 length equals 14 residues. The CDR3 nucleotides read TGTGCCAGCAGCTTTGGACAGGGAAGGGGTGGCTACACCTTC. Translated, it gives CASSFGQGRGGYTF. The variable domain in full, completed from reference TRBV7-8 and TRBJ1-2, reads GAGVSQSPRYKVAKRGQDVALRCDPISGHVSLFWYQQALGQGPEFLTYFQNEAQLDKSGLPSDRFFAERPEGSVSTLKIQRTQQEDSAVYLCASSFGQGRGGYTFGSGTRLTVV.

This chain uses TRBV2 with TRBJ2-1, with 9 positions matching TRBD2. Losses at the gene ends were 7 bases for V and 3 bases for J; bases not matched to a gene: 22. CDR3 length: 20 residues. Germline CDR1 and CDR2: SNHLY and FYNNEI. The CDR3, as DNA: TGTGCCAGCAAAAGGGAGTTTCCGGGGACTAGCAGTAGAATCTACAATGAGCAGTTCTTC. Its translation: CASKREFPGTSSRIYNEQFF.

The V gene is TRBV7-3, the J gene TRBJ2-1; D gene uncertain. CDR1 and CDR2 (germline): SGHTA, FQGTGA. There are 14 residues in the CDR3. Trimming cost V 6 bases and J 7 bases, with 16 bases left between them. The CDR3 DNA reads TGTGCCAGCAGAAGGGAAGCAGGCGTTAATGAGCAGTTCTTC. It is translated as CASRREAGVNEQFF.

The V and J genes are TRBV2 and TRBJ1-6; TRBD1 might be the D (6 bases). The CDR3 length is 14 residues. Germline assignment: CDR1 SNHLY and CDR2 FYNNEI. Trimming removed 8 bases from V and 5 bases from J, with 13 bases in between. CDR3 DNA: TGTGCCAGCGAGAAAGGGGGTCATAATTCACCCCTCCACTTT. Protein: CASEKGGHNSPLHF.

This chain connects TRBV5-1 to TRBJ2-4; no clear D gene. Trimming stripped 0 bases from V and 7 bases from J, with 2 bases between. Germline loops: CDR1 SGHRS, CDR2 YFSETQ. This CDR3 region has 11 residues. The CDR3 loop is CASSLGNIQYF. The DNA for the CDR3 is TGCGCCAGCAGCTTGGGGAACATTCAGTACTTC.

This clone was recorded once. This chain links TRBV30 with TRBJ1-1; D unclear. V lost 0 bases to trimming and J lost 11 bases, with 22 bases between them. CDR1 and CDR2 from the germline V gene are GTSNPN and SVGIG (reference sequence). The CDR3 contains 15 residues. CDR3 sequence: CAWSVRGPKPMEAFF. DNA of the CDR3: TGTGCCTGGAGTGTACGAGGCCCAAAGCCCATGGAGGCTTTCTTT.

The V and J genes are TRBV18 and TRBJ2-1, with D tentatively TRBD2 (6 bases). V gave up 2 bases and J gave up 6 bases, with 14 bases separating them. Germline V gene lookup returns CDR1 KGHSH and CDR2 LQKENI. The CDR3 has 15 amino acids. This CDR3 is CASSPTGTASNEQFF. The CDR3 DNA is TGTGCCAGCTCACCAACCGGGACTGCATCCAATGAGCAGTTCTTC.

The rearrangement joins TRBV10-3 to TRBJ2-4; 7 bases fit TRBD2. CDR1 and CDR2 from the germline V gene are ENHRY and SYGVKD. The junction had 18 bases not matched to a gene; V was cut back by 0 bases and J by 16 bases. The CDR3 has 16 amino acids. The CDR3 sequence: CAISESTGLIGGDLYF. CDR3 DNA: TGTGCCATCAGTGAGTCTACGGGACTAATTGGTGGGGATCTTTACTTC.

The chain is built from TRBV7-6 and TRBJ1-1; D ambiguous. V shed 5 bases and J shed 0 bases, with 7 bases lying between them. CDR3 length: 13 residues. Germline V gene sequence: CDR1 SGHVS, CDR2 FNYEAQ. As DNA, the CDR3 is TGTGCCAGCAGCGAGGCTATGAACACTGAAGCTTTCTTT. Translated: CASSEAMNTEAFF.

This clone appeared a single time. The chain carries TRBV6-5 and TRBJ1-2; 11 bases fit TRBD1. V shed 5 bases, J shed 5 bases, and the junction held 4 bases outside the gene matches. Looked up from germline, CDR1 is MNHEY and CDR2 is SVGAGI. The CDR3 length is 14 residues. The CDR3 DNA reads TGTGCCAGCAGTCGGACAGGGGGCGAATATGGCTACACCTTC. It encodes CASSRTGGEYGYTF.

The rearrangement uses TRBV5-5 and TRBJ1-1; TRBD1 might be the D (6 bases). The CDR3 is made up of 15 amino acids. Germline CDR1 and CDR2: SGHKS and YYEKEE (reference sequence). V was trimmed by 0 bases and J by 0 bases, leaving 9 bases between them. This chain's CDR3 is CASSLAGAMNTEAFF. Written as DNA, the CDR3 is TGTGCCAGCAGCTTGGCAGGGGCCATGAACACTGAAGCTTTCTTT.